This is a list of T cell receptor beta chains from one sample in a study of response to subunit inactivated influenza vaccine. TCRdb reprocessed the RT-PCR reads with MiXCR, giving one entry per CDR3 protein. There are hundreds of thousands of distinct CDR3 sequences in the sample; less than 20% occur only once, and 11% lies in the top ten. The sequencing used PBMCs from blood, collected roughly 12 days after vaccination. The receptors were gathered from a man over 45 who received an inactivated influenza vaccine. CDR3s include the opening cysteine and the closing phenylalanine or tryptophan. The order of the fields is J gene, V gene, clone size, D gene, CDR3 protein. D genes are given only for firm matches. The size entry is marked missing in some rows and otherwise reads once, few, many or a size class.

J: TRBJ2-2; V: TRBV24-1; size: -; D: -; CDR3: CATSEPTGENTGELFF
J: TRBJ2-3; V: TRBV12-5; size: once; D: TRBD2; CDR3: CASGLGLAGMTADTQYF
J: TRBJ1-5; V: TRBV7-8; size: few; D: -; CDR3: CASSFGLRQPQHF
J: TRBJ2-3; V: TRBV7-2; size: few; D: -; CDR3: CASSLPGLNTDTQYF
J: TRBJ2-7; V: TRBV28; size: many; D: TRBD2; CDR3: CASSYTSGGAEQYF
J: TRBJ1-5; V: TRBV24-1; size: many; D: -; CDR3: CATSDSGVNQPQHF
J: TRBJ1-2; V: TRBV3-1; size: -; D: -; CDR3: CASSRPGTGYGYTF
J: TRBJ2-1; V: TRBV20-1; size: few; D: TRBD1; CDR3: CSAWDRRNSYNEQFF
J: TRBJ2-7; V: TRBV5-1; size: many; D: -; CDR3: CASSSGTWGYEQYF
J: TRBJ2-2; V: TRBV5-4; size: few; D: TRBD1; CDR3: CASSGDRGATGELFF
J: TRBJ2-7; V: TRBV11-2; size: -; D: -; CDR3: CASSLGAGAEQYF
J: TRBJ2-3; V: TRBV24-1; size: -; D: -; CDR3: CATSDFRGRGLDTQYF
J: TRBJ2-5; V: TRBV7-2; size: few; D: -; CDR3: CASSLAPRSSQETQYF
J: TRBJ2-7; V: TRBV15; size: -; D: TRBD1; CDR3: CATSTDRDLYEQYF
J: TRBJ2-7; V: TRBV30; size: -; D: TRBD2; CDR3: CAWSPETSGRWGEQYF
J: TRBJ2-5; V: TRBV7-9; size: -; D: -; CDR3: CASSSDPGSQETQYF